The 19 T cell receptor beta chains presented below share a single source sample, sequenced in a study of T cell changes during pregnancy in multiple sclerosis. Using immunoSEQ multiplex PCR, the repertoire was profiled, and TCRdb retains in-frame clones only, with some absent. The sample has roughly 35,000 clones, around 90% seen once. This specimen consisted of CD4+ T cells from peripheral blood mononuclear cells, obtained after pregnancy. All receptors derive from a female donor with multiple sclerosis, enrolled in a pregnancy study.

The chain has TRBV5-1 and TRBJ2-7; no clear D. V shed 4 bases and J shed 3 bases, with 8 bases lying between them. Germline V gene data show CDR1 as SGHRS and CDR2 as YFSETQ. The CDR3 runs to 12 residues. The DNA for the CDR3 is TGCGCCAGCAGCCTACCGGGCTACGAGCAGTACTTC. As protein: CASSLPGYEQYF.

The V and J genes are TRBV28 and TRBJ2-5; 7 nucleotides agree with TRBD1. Looked up from germline, CDR1 is MDHEN and CDR2 is SYDVKM. The CDR3 totals 15 residues. The V and J ends lost 6 bases and 5 bases, in that order; junction bases with no gene match: 12. The CDR3 loop is CASRSPGQPWETQYF. DNA of the CDR3: TGTGCCAGCAGGTCACCGGGACAGCCCTGGGAGACCCAGTACTTC.

V gene TRBV29-1 combines with J gene TRBJ2-5; D is uncertain. The CDR3 totals 11 residues. The V end was cut by 6 bases, the J end by 5 bases, with 10 bases between. Per germline, CDR1 SQVTM and CDR2 ANQGSEA. The CDR3 region is CSVGSGETQYF. Written as DNA, the CDR3 is TGCAGCGTCGGATCGGGTGAGACCCAGTACTTC.

V gene TRBV7-2 combines with J gene TRBJ2-3; no reliable D call. V lost 1 base, J lost 0 bases, and 8 bases lay in between. CDR3 size: 15 residues. Germline CDR1 is SGHTA and CDR2 is FQGNSA. Here the CDR3 reads CASSLEESSTDTQYF. The CDR3, as DNA: TGTGCCAGCAGCTTAGAGGAGTCTAGCACAGATACGCAGTATTTT.

The chain joins TRBV11-1 to TRBJ1-1; D call uncertain. The CDR3 is made up of 14 amino acids. Germline lookup yields CDR1 SGHAT and CDR2 FQDESV (reference sequence). V was clipped by 4 bases and J by 4 bases, with 13 bases between them. The CDR3 region has the DNA TGTGCCAGCAGCTCACGCGGGCGGAGCACTGAAGCTTTCTTT. Encoded protein: CASSSRGRSTEAFF.

The CDR3 here is CASSSGRQGRTDTQYF. The CDR3 DNA is TGTGCCAGCAGTTCTGGTCGGCAGGGGCGCACAGATACGCAGTATTTT. The gene calls are TRBV6-5 and TRBJ2-3, with D perhaps matching TRBD1 (6 bases). V lost 4 bases and J lost 1, with 15 bases in between. The CDR3 sequence is 16 residues long. The germline V gene encodes CDR1 MNHEY and CDR2 SVGAGI.

J is TRBJ2-5 and V is TRBV11-2; D ambiguous. CDR1 is SGHAT, CDR2 FQNNGV, per germline. The V gene lost 0 bases and the J gene lost 5 bases, with 13 bases spanning the gap. The CDR3 contains 15 residues. The CDR3 DNA reads TGTGCCAGCAGCTTAGATGAGACACACGAGGAGACCCAGTACTTC. Translation: CASSLDETHEETQYF.

The chain couples TRBV5-6 to TRBJ1-2; tentative D call: TRBD1 (5 bases). Per the germline V gene, CDR1 is SGHDT and CDR2 is YYEEEE. V gave up 2 bases and J gave up 4 bases, with 15 bases separating them. CDR3 length equals 15 residues. The CDR3, as DNA: TGTGCCAGCAGCTTTTATCGGGGGGGTGGCTATGGCTACACCTTC. It encodes CASSFYRGGGYGYTF.

The CDR3 sequence is CASSRGTHMNTEAFF. The CDR3 nucleotides are TGTGCCAGCAGTCGGGGAACCCACATGAACACTGAAGCTTTCTTT. This chain uses TRBV27 with TRBJ1-1; D remains ambiguous. The V gene lost 5 bases and the J gene lost 0 bases, with 13 bases spanning the gap. Germline values: CDR1 MNHEY, CDR2 SMNVEV (reference sequence). The CDR3 is 15 residues long.

The J gene is TRBJ2-4, the V gene TRBV2; weak D call: TRBD2 (5 bases). Trimming pared 7 bases from V and 0 bases from J, leaving 10 bases between. CDR3 length: 14 amino acids. The V gene's germline CDR1 is SNHLY and CDR2 FYNNEI. CDR3 in DNA: TGTGCCAGCAAAGAGGGCTTAGCCAAAAACATTCAGTACTTC. This gives the protein CASKEGLAKNIQYF.

The J gene is TRBJ2-3, the V gene TRBV18; 11 bases align to TRBD2. Looked up from germline, CDR1 is KGHSH and CDR2 is LQKENI. The CDR3 is made up of 16 amino acids. V gave up 3 bases and J gave up 2 bases; unmatched junction bases: 4. The CDR3 DNA reads as TGTGCCAGCTCACCCCTAGCGGGAGGCTCCACAGATACGCAGTATTTT. This translates into CASSPLAGGSTDTQYF.

The CDR3 bases are TGTGCCAGCAGTTCGGGGAGAAACTACGAGCAGTACTTC. Its protein is CASSSGRNYEQYF. V gene TRBV5-4 combines with J gene TRBJ2-7, with TRBD2 as a possible D gene (5 bases). Per germline, CDR1 SGHNT and CDR2 YYREEE (reference sequence). V was pared by 5 bases and J by 3 bases, with 12 bases between. This CDR3 spans 13 amino acids.

V usage is TRBV6-1 and J usage is TRBJ2-3; 10 bases line up with TRBD2. Germline CDR1 and CDR2: MNHNS and SASEGT. Germline trimming cut 5 bases from V and 0 bases from J; bases unmatched to any gene: 2. This CDR3 is built from 15 residues. CDR3 nucleotide sequence: TGTGCCAGCAGTCAGACTAGCGGGAGCACAGATACGCAGTATTTT. Amino acid sequence: CASSQTSGSTDTQYF.

The chain couples TRBV7-2 to TRBJ1-2; 7 bases agree with TRBD1. Germline CDR1 is SGHTA and CDR2 is FQGNSA. The ends lost 5 bases at V and 4 bases at J; junction bases unmatched: 7. CDR3 length: 14 residues. CDR3: CASSPQTGTYGYTF. In DNA form, the CDR3 reads TGTGCCAGCAGCCCGCAGACAGGGACCTATGGCTACACCTTC. Full variable domain (rest looked up from reference TRBV7-2 and TRBJ1-2): GAGVSQSPSNKVTEKGKDVELRCDPISGHTALYWYRQSLGQGLEFLIYFQGNSAPDKSGLPSDRFSAERTGGSVSTLTIQRTQQEDSAVYLCASSPQTGTYGYTFGSGTRLTVV.

This rearrangement joins TRBV6-5 to TRBJ2-7; 12 bases map to TRBD1. V lost 5 bases to trimming and J lost 6 bases; unmatched junction nucleotides: 8. Germline CDR1 MNHEY, CDR2 SVGAGI. The CDR3 extends over 15 amino acids. The chain's CDR3 is CASSTPGQGAVEQYF. CDR3 coding DNA: TGTGCCAGCAGTACCCCGGGACAGGGGGCAGTCGAGCAGTACTTC.

The V call is TRBV6-5, the J call TRBJ2-7, with TRBD1 matching over 11 bases. Unmatched junction bases numbered 8, after V lost 0 bases and J lost 7 bases. The V gene's germline CDR1 is MNHEY and CDR2 SVGAGI. This CDR3 has 16 residues. The CDR3 reads CASSYSIGQGAKEQYF. The CDR3 bases are TGTGCCAGCAGTTACTCGATCGGACAGGGGGCGAAAGAGCAGTACTTC.

The chain uses TRBV5-1 and TRBJ2-5, with 7 bases identical to TRBD1. From germline, CDR1 is SGHRS and CDR2 YFSETQ. The CDR3 covers 17 residues. V shed 4 bases and J 5 bases; nucleotides not matched to a gene: 17. This chain's CDR3 is CASSPNRGGGKMETQYF. As DNA, the CDR3 is TGCGCCAGCAGCCCCAACAGGGGTGGGGGTAAAATGGAGACCCAGTACTTC.

This chain joins TRBV28 and TRBJ2-1; 8 bases align to TRBD1. V was clipped by 5 bases and J by 9 bases; unmatched bases: 15. The CDR3 runs to 16 residues. Germline V gene data show CDR1 as MDHEN and CDR2 as SYDVKM. The CDR3 nucleotides read TGTGCCAGCAGTGACAGCAGGGGGCGCTATTCGACTGAGCAGTTCTTC. It specifies CASSDSRGRYSTEQFF.

The V call is TRBV18, the J call TRBJ2-7; D is unresolved. The CDR3 is 12 amino acids. V was cut by 3 bases and J by 5 bases, with 8 bases left in between. Germline V gene sequence: CDR1 KGHSH, CDR2 LQKENI. CDR3 amino acids: CASSPQSDEQYF. CDR3 nucleotide sequence: TGTGCCAGCTCACCCCAGTCCGACGAGCAGTACTTC. The full variable domain, rest sourced from reference TRBV18 and TRBJ2-7, is NAGVMQNPRHLVRRRGQEARLRCSPMKGHSHVYWYRQLPEEGLKFMVYLQKENIIDESGMPKERFSAEFPKEGPSILRIQQVVRGDSAAYFCASSPQSDEQYFGPGTRLTVT.